This T cell receptor beta chain comes out of a study of cytomegalovirus exposure and HLA in healthy donors. The germline V gene has CDR1 SNHLY and CDR2 FYNNEI. This CDR3 is built from 15 residues. After removal of 8 bases from V and 5 bases from J, the junction contained 13 bases not matched to a gene. The data were produced by immunoSEQ multiplex PCR, yet TCRdb's version contains in-frame clones alone and is incomplete. The sample consists of roughly 180,000 clones, around 86% of them appearing once. Study-wide results and caveats: Usually a TCR sequence was rare, but some public TCRs were found in many donors. The study labeled approximately 150 TCR beta chains cytomegalovirus-associated.

With regard to this clone: The antigen remains unidentified.

This sequence originates from a man aged 30 to 45 in good health and CMV-seropositive. The chain is built from TRBV2 and TRBJ2-7; 9 nucleotides match TRBD2. The specimen was PBMCs. In nucleotides, the CDR3 is TGTGCCAGCCTAGGTGGCCTAGCGGGGTTCCACGAGCAGTACTTC. Translation gives CASLGGLAGFHEQYF. The complete variable domain, with remaining parts taken from reference TRBV2 and TRBJ2-7, reads EPEVTQTPSHQVTQMGQEVILRCVPISNHLYFYWYRQILGQKVEFLVSFYNNEISEKSEIFDDQFSVERPDGSNFTLKIRSTKLEDSAMYFCASLGGLAGFHEQYFGPGTRLTVT.